This T cell receptor (beta chain) was recovered during a study of blood T cell repertoires in COVID-19. Study background: Sample material is recorded as cDNA or gDNA derived from T cells, B-cell-depleted T cells, or PBMCs.

The protocol was immunoSEQ multiplex PCR, while the TCRdb copy is restricted to in-frame clones and leaves out a portion. In the table there are 180,000 or so clones, 75% to 90% of which are singletons. The study assigned cohorts using participant-reported clinical history. Either two negative PCRs, clearance, or symptom resolution qualified Cohort 3 donors as recovered. The CDR3 consists of 16 residues. Trimming removed 0 bases at V and 0 bases at J, with 10 bases between. Germline CDR1 reads SGHRS; CDR2 reads YFSETQ. The receptor was derived from a woman aged 55-70 years who had recovered from COVID-19. The sequencing sample was made of PBMCs or T cells enriched from blood (not recorded which). The V gene is TRBV5-1, the J gene TRBJ2-4; D possibly corresponds to TRBD1 (6 bases). The CDR3 DNA is TGCGCCAGCAGCTTGGAAGGGACACTAGCCAAAAACATTCAGTACTTC. Translation gives CASSLEGTLAKNIQYF.